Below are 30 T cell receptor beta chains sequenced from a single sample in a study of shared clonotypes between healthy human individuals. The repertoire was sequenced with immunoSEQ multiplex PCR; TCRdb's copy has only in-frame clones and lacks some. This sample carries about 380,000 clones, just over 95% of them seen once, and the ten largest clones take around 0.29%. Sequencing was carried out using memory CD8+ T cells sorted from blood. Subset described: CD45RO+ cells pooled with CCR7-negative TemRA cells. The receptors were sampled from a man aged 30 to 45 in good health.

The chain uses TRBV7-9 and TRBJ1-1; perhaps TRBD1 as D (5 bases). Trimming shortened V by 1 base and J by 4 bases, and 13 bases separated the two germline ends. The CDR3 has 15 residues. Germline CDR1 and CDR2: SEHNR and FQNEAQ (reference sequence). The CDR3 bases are TGTGCCAGCAGCTTAGAAGGGGCTCGAGGCACTGAAGCTTTCTTT. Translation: CASSLEGARGTEAFF.

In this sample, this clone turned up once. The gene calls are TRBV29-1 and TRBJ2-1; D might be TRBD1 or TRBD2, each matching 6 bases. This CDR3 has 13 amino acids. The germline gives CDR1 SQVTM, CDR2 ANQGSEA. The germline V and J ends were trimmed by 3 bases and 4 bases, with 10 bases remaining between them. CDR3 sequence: CSVDGGPYNEQFF. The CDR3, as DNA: TGCAGCGTTGATGGGGGGCCATACAATGAGCAGTTCTTC.

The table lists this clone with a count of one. The CDR3 loop is CATDSGAYEQYF. CDR3 nucleotide sequence: TGTGCCACCGATAGCGGAGCCTACGAGCAGTACTTC. V is TRBV28 and J is TRBJ2-7, with D possibly matching TRBD2 (6 bases). Per germline, CDR1 MDHEN and CDR2 SYDVKM. V lost 10 bases and J lost 2, with 12 bases in between. This CDR3 contains 12 residues.

The DNA of the CDR3 is TGTGCCAGTAGTGTCCCGGGACAGGGGACTTACGAGCAGTACTTC. Encoded protein: CASSVPGQGTYEQYF. The genes are TRBV19 and TRBJ2-7; 10 bases fit TRBD1. Germline CDR1 LNHDA, CDR2 SQIVND (reference sequence). The CDR3 totals 15 residues. J gave up 4 bases and V 5 bases, and 8 bases lay outside the gene matches.

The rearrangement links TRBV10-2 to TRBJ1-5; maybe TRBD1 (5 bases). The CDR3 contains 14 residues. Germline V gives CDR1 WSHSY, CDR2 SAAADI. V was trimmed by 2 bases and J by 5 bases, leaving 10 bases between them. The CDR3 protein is CASSEIRDDQPQHF. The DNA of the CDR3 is TGCGCCAGCAGTGAGATCAGGGATGATCAGCCCCAGCATTTT.

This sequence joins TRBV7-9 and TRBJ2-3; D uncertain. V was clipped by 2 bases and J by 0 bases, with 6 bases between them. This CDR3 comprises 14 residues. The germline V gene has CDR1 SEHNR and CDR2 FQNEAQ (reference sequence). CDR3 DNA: TGTGCCAGCAGCTTACCCCGGAGCACAGATACGCAGTATTTT. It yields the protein CASSLPRSTDTQYF.

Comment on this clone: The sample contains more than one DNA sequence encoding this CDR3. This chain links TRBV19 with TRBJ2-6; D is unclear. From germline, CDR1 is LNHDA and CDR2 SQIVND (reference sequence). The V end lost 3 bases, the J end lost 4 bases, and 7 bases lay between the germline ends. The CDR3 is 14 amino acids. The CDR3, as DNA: TGTGCCAGTAGTATTCCGGCGGGGGCCAACGTCCTGACTTTC. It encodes CASSIPAGANVLTF.

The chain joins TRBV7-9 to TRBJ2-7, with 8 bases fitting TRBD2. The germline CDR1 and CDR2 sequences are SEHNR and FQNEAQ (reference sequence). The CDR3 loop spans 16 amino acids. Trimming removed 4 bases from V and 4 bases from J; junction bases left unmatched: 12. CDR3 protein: CASSSLREGPKYEQYF. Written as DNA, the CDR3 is TGTGCCAGCAGCTCTCTACGGGAGGGCCCGAAGTACGAGCAGTACTTC.

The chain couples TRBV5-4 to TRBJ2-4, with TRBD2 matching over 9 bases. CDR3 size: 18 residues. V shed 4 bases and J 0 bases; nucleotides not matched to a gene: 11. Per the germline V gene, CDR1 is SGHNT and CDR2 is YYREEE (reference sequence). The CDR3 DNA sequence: TGTGCCAGCAGCCCAGATCGGGCGGGAGGGGGAGCCAAAAACATTCAGTACTTC. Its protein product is CASSPDRAGGGAKNIQYF.

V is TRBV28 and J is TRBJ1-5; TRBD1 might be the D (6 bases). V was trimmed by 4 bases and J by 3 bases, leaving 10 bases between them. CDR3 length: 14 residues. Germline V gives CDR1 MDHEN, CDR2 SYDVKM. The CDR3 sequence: CASSSQGLNQPQHF. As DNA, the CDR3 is TGTGCCAGCAGTTCACAGGGCCTCAATCAGCCCCAGCATTTT. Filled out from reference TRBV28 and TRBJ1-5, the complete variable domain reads DVKVTQSSRYLVKRTGEKVFLECVQDMDHENMFWYRQDPGLGLRLIYFSYDVKMKEKGDIPEGYSVSREKKERFSLILESASTNQTSMYLCASSSQGLNQPQHFGDGTRLSIL.

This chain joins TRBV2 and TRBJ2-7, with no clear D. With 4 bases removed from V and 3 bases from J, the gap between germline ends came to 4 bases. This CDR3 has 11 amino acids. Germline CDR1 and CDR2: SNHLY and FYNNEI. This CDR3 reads CASSADYEQYF. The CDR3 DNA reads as TGTGCCAGCAGTGCGGACTACGAGCAGTACTTC.

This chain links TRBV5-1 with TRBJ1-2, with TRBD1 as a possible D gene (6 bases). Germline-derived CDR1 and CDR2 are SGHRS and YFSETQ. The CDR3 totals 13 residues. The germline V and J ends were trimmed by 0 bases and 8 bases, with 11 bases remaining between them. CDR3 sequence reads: CASSLAGEVGYTF. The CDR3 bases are TGCGCCAGCAGCTTGGCAGGGGAGGTAGGCTACACCTTC. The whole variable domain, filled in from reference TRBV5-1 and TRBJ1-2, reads KAGVTQTPRYLIKTRGQQVTLSCSPISGHRSVSWYQQTPGQGLQFLFEYFSETQRNKGNFPGRFSGRQFSNSRSEMNVSTLELGDSALYLCASSLAGEVGYTFGSGTRLTVV.

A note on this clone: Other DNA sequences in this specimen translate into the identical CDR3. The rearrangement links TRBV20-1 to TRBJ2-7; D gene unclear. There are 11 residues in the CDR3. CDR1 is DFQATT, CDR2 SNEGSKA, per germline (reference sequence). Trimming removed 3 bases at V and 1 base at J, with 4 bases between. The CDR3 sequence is CSASGSYEQYF. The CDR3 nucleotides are TGCAGTGCTAGTGGGTCCTACGAGCAGTACTTC.

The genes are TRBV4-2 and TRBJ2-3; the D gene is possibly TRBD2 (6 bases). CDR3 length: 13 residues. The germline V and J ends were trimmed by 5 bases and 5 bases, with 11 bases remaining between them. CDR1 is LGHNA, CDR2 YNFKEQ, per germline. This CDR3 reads CASSGGRKDTQYF. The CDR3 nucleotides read TGTGCCAGCAGCGGTGGGAGGAAAGATACGCAGTATTTT.

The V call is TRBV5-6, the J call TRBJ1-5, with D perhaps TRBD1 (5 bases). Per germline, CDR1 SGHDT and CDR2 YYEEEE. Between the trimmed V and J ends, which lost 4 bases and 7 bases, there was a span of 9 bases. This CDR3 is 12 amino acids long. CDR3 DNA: TGTGCCAGCAGCACATGGGGGCAGCCCCAGCATTTT. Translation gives CASSTWGQPQHF.

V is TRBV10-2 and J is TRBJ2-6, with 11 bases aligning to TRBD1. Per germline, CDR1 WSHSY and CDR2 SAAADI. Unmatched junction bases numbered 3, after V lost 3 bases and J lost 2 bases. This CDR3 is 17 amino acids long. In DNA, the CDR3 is TGCGCCAGCAGTGACGGGACAGGGGGTCCTGGGGCCAACGTCCTGACTTTC. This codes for CASSDGTGGPGANVLTF.

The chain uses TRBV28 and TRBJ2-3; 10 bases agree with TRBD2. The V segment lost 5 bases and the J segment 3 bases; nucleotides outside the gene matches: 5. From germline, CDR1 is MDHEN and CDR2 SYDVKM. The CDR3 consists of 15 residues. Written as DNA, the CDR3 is TGTGCCAGCAGTCCACTAGCGGGGATGACAGATACGCAGTATTTT. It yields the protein CASSPLAGMTDTQYF.

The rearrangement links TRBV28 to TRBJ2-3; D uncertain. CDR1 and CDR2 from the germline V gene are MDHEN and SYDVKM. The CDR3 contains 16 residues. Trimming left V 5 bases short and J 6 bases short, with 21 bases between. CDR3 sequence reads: CASSPTSGPPRDTQYF. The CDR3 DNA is TGTGCCAGCAGTCCCACTTCCGGACCACCGAGGGATACGCAGTATTTT.

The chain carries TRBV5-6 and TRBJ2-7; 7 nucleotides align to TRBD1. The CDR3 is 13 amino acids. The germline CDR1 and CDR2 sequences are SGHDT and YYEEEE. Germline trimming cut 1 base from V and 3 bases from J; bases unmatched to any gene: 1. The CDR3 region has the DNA TGTGCCAGCAGCTTGCACAGGGGCTACGAGCAGTACTTC. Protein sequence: CASSLHRGYEQYF.

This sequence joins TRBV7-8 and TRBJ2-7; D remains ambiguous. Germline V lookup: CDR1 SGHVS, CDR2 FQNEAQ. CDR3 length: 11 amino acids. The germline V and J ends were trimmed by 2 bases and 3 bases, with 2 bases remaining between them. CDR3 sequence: CASSLHYEQYF. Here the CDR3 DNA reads TGTGCCAGCAGCTTACACTACGAGCAGTACTTC.

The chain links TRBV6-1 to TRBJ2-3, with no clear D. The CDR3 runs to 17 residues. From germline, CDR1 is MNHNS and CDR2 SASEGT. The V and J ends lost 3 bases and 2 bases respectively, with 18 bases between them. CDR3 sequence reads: CASSEETLYLPTDTQYF. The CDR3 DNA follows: TGTGCCAGCAGTGAGGAGACGCTATATCTACCCACAGATACGCAGTATTTT.

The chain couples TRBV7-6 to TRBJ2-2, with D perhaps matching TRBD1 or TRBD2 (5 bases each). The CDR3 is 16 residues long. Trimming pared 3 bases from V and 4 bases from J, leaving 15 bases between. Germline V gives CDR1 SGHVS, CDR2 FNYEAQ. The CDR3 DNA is TGTGCCAGCAGCTTTGTGGGACGCCGGGGCACCGGGGAGCTGTTTTTT. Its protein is CASSFVGRRGTGELFF.

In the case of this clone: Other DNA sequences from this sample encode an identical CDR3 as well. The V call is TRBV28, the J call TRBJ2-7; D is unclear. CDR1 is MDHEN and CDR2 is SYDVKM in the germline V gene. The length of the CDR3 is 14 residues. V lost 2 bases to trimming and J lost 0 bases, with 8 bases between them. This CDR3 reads CASSLTVSSYEQYF. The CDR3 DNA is TGTGCCAGCAGTTTAACAGTAAGCTCCTACGAGCAGTACTTC.

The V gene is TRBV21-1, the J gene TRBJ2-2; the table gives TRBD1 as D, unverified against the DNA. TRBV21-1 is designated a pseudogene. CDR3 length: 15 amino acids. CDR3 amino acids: CASSKKTANTGELFF. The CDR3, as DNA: TGTGCCAGCAGCAAAAAAACAGCGAACACCGGGGAGCTGTTTTTT.

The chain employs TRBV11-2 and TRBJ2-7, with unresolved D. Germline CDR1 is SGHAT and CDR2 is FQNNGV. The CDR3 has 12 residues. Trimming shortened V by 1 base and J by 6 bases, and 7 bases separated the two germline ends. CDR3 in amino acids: CASSLGGSEQYF. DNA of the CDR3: TGTGCCAGCAGCTTAGGAGGTAGCGAGCAGTACTTC.

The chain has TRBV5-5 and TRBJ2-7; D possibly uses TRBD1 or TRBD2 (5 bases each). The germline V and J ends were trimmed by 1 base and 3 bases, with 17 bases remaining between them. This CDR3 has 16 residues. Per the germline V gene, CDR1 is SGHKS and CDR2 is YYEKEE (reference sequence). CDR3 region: CASSLFSRGPHYEQYF. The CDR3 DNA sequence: TGTGCCAGCAGCTTGTTTAGTCGGGGACCCCACTACGAGCAGTACTTC.

CDR3 sequence: CASRAGTSLWNEQYF. The CDR3 DNA follows: TGCGCCAGCAGAGCCGGGACTAGCCTTTGGAACGAGCAGTACTTC. The chain couples TRBV5-1 to TRBJ2-7; 9 bases align to TRBD2. The germline V gene has CDR1 SGHRS and CDR2 YFSETQ. This CDR3 is 15 amino acids long. The V and J ends lost 5 bases and 5 bases, in that order; junction bases with no gene match: 11.

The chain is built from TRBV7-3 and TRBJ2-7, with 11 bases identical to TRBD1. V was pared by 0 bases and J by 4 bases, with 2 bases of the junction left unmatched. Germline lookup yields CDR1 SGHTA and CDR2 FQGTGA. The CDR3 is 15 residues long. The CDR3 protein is CASSLTGTGGYEQYF. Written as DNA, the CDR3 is TGTGCCAGCAGCTTAACCGGGACAGGGGGGTACGAGCAGTACTTC.

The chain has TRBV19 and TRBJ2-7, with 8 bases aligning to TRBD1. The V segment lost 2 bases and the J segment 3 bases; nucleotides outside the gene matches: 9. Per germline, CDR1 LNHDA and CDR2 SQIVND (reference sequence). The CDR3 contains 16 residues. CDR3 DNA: TGTGCCAGTAGTATATCCTCCAGGGGGCTAGGCTACGAGCAGTACTTC. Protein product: CASSISSRGLGYEQYF.

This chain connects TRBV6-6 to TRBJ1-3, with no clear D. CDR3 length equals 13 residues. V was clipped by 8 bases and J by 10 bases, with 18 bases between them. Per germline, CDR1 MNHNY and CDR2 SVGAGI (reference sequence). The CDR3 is CASCVGLKWTIYF. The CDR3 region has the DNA TGTGCCAGCTGCGTGGGCCTGAAGTGGACCATATATTTT.